This is a list of T cell receptor beta chains from one sample in a study of post-analysis software for immune sequencing data. TCRdb reprocessed the PCR reads via MiXCR and lists one record per CDR3 protein. The data show approximately 690,000 distinct CDR3 sequences, roughly three fifths seen once. Sequencing was performed on blood. These TCRs come from a girl between 2 and 10 years old with multiple sclerosis. Each CDR3 is given with its conserved first and last residue. Each record gives: J gene, V gene, D gene, CDR3 protein. A D gene is named only where the DNA matches it firmly.

>TRBJ2-3|TRBV7-3|TRBD2
CASSFFSGPQGTQYF
>TRBJ1-4|TRBV20-1|TRBD1
CSVRTGKGVEKLFF
>TRBJ2-7|TRBV28|-
CASSWGVTYEQYF
>TRBJ1-1|TRBV9|-
CASSVVTGSTEAFF
>TRBJ1-2|TRBV7-8|-
CASSPLVDYYGYTF
>TRBJ1-1|TRBV7-9|-
CASSARSNTEAFF
>TRBJ2-7|TRBV20-1|-
CSAAPGQEYDEQYF
>-|TRBV4-1|-
CASSQVSTLGWDEQYF
>TRBJ2-3|TRBV20-1|TRBD2
CSARGTSGRGGTDTQYF
>TRBJ1-1|TRBV5-5|-
CASSPETAFTEAFF
>TRBJ2-4|TRBV29-1|-
CSVEPQAKNIQYF
>TRBJ2-1|TRBV10-3|-
CAISGSLSSYNEQFF
>TRBJ2-3|TRBV10-3|TRBD2
CAISESGTSGSTDTQYF
>TRBJ2-1|TRBV20-1|TRBD2
CSARDLMPGLAGYNEQFF
>TRBJ2-5|TRBV18|TRBD1
CASSNRGIQETQYF
>TRBJ1-2|TRBV1|-
CTSETGIWYLNYGYTF
>TRBJ1-4|TRBV11-2|TRBD1
CASSYGQGYEKLFF
>TRBJ2-1|TRBV27|-
CASSADGSPYNEQFF
>TRBJ2-1|TRBV29-1|-
CSVVQDHNEQFF
>TRBJ2-1|TRBV5-1|-
CASMRVPSSYNEQFF
>TRBJ2-3|TRBV25-1|-
CASSGIRRRATQYF
>TRBJ2-1|TRBV7-2|TRBD1
CASSPQGQSSYNEQFF
>TRBJ2-1|TRBV12-3/TRBV12-4|-
CASIGDSEQFF
>TRBJ2-1|TRBV12-3/TRBV12-4|-
CASSSGRGGLGQFF
>TRBJ1-5|TRBV29-1|-
CSIQGSSNQPQHF
>TRBJ2-7|TRBV12-3/TRBV12-4|-
CASSSLGTSSYEQYF
>TRBJ2-3|TRBV5-1|-
CASKGTDTQYF
>TRBJ1-1|TRBV20-1|-
CSARGSGEAFF
>TRBJ1-5|TRBV20-1|-
CSAGIRNQPQHF
>TRBJ1-2|TRBV20-1|-
CSAKIDPGRPNYGYTF
>TRBJ1-1|TRBV12-3/TRBV12-4|-
CASHPAGVPNTEAFF
>TRBJ2-3|TRBV5-1|-
CASLSFPDRPDTQYF
>TRBJ2-5|TRBV29-1|-
CSVDGVQGKETQYF
>TRBJ2-7|TRBV18|-
CASSLDSPWYEQYF
>TRBJ2-3|TRBV5-1|-
CASKLWQGPTDTQYF
>TRBJ2-7|TRBV27|TRBD1
CASSLTTGGSYEQYF
>TRBJ1-2|TRBV28|TRBD1
CASSLPGGDRGYTF
>TRBJ2-7|TRBV5-1|TRBD2
CASSPPSGPTYEQYF
>TRBJ2-1|TRBV20-1|TRBD2
CSARSTSGGFFEQFF
>TRBJ2-3|TRBV12-3/TRBV12-4|-
CASSERTDAQYF
>TRBJ2-5|TRBV20-1|-
CSARDLARQETQYF
>TRBJ1-1|TRBV12-3/TRBV12-4|TRBD1
CASSVPGQILQKAFF
>-|TRBV7-9|TRBD1
CASSLPTGGYYEQYF
>TRBJ2-6|TRBV9|-
CASSATGGLASGANVLTF
>TRBJ1-5|TRBV6-2/TRBV6-3|TRBD1
CASSYTGVFSNQPQHF
>TRBJ2-7|TRBV10-3|-
CAISESRGRYEQYF
>TRBJ2-1|TRBV6-6|TRBD2
CASSYGGGVYNEQFF
>TRBJ2-1|TRBV5-1|-
CASSKVGVSGSYNEQFF
>-|TRBV12-3/TRBV12-4|-
CASTTSVPSYNEQYF
>TRBJ2-1|TRBV7-2|TRBD2
CASSLALAGGPEFF
>TRBJ2-6|TRBV12-3/TRBV12-4|-
CASSSIASGANVLTF
>TRBJ2-5|TRBV4-2|-
CASSQGTGSPLETQYF
>TRBJ2-4|TRBV15|-
CVTSKRGENIQYF
>TRBJ2-6|TRBV6-7|-
CASPNPGGPGANVLTF
>TRBJ1-1|TRBV6-6|-
CASSDGELENTEAFF
>TRBJ2-3|TRBV5-1|-
CASSLGGYTDTQYF
>TRBJ2-7|TRBV4-1|TRBD2
CASSQGREGYYEQYF
>TRBJ2-2|TRBV10-2|-
CASRAGLPNTGELFF
>TRBJ1-1|TRBV6-5|-
CASSNFLGSQPVMNTEAFF